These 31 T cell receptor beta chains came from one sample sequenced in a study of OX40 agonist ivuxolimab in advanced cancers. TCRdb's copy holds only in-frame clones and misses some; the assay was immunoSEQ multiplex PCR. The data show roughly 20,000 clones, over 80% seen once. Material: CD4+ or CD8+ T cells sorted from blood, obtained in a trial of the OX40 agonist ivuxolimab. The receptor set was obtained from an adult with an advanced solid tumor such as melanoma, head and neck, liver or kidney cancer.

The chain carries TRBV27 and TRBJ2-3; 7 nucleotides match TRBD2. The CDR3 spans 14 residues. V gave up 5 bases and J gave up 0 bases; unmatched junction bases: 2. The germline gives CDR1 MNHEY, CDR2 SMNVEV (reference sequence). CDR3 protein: CASSGLGSTDTQYF. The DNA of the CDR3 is TGTGCCAGCAGTGGACTAGGCAGCACAGATACGCAGTATTTT.

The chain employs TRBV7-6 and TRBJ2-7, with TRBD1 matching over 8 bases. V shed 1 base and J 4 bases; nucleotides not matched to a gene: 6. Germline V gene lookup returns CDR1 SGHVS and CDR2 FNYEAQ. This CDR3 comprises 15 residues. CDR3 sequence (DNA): TGTGCCAGCAGCTTAGGACAGGGGACATTGTACGAGCAGTACTTC. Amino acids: CASSLGQGTLYEQYF.

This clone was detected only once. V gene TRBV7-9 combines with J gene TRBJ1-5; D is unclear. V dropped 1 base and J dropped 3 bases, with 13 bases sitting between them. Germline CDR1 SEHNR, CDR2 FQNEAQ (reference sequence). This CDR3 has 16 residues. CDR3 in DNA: TGTGCCAGCAGCTTAGAGTATAGAGACCCCAATCAGCCCCAGCATTTT. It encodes CASSLEYRDPNQPQHF.

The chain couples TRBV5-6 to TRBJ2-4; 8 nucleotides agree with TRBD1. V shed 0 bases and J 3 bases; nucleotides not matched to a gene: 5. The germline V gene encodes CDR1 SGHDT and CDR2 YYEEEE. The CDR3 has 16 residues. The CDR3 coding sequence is TGTGCCAGCAGCTTGGCCAACAGGGGGGTCAAAAACATTCAGTACTTC. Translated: CASSLANRGVKNIQYF.

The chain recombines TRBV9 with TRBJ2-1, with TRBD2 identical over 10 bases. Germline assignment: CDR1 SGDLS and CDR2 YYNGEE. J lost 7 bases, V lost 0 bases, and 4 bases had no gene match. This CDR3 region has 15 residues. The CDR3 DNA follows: TGTGCCAGCAGCGTAGAACTAGCGGGGAGGAATGAGCAGTTCTTC. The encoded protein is CASSVELAGRNEQFF.

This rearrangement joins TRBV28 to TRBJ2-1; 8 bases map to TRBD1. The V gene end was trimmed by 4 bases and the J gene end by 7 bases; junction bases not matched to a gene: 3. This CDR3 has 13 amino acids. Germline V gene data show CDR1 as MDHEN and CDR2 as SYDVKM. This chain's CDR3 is CASSSRQGNEQFF. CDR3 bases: TGTGCCAGCAGTTCGCGACAGGGGAATGAGCAGTTCTTC.

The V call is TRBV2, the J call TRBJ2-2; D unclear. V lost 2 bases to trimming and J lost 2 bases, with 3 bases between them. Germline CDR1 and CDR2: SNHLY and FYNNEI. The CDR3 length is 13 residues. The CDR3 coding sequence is TGTGCCAGCAGTGAAAGAAACACCGGGGAGCTGTTTTTT. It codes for CASSERNTGELFF.

CDR3 amino acids: CASPRGTGPYEQYF. The CDR3 bases are TGTGCCAGCCCGAGAGGGACAGGCCCCTACGAGCAGTACTTC. This rearrangement joins TRBV21-1 to TRBJ2-7; the tabulated D call, TRBD1, remains unverified against the DNA. TRBV21-1 is a known pseudogene. This CDR3 is built from 14 residues.

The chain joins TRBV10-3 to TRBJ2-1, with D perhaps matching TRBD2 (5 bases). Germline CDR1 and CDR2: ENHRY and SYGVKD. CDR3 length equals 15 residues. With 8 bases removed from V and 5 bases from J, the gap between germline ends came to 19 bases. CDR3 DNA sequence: TGTGCCATCCTCGATGAGGGCCTCAGAGACAATGAGCAGTTCTTC. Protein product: CAILDEGLRDNEQFF.

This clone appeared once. This chain's CDR3 is CASSVLAVFYEQYF. For the CDR3, the DNA is TGTGCCAGCAGTGTACTAGCGGTCTTCTACGAGCAGTACTTC. The rearrangement joins TRBV28 to TRBJ2-7, with TRBD2 identical over 8 bases. This CDR3 region has 14 residues. The germline gives CDR1 MDHEN, CDR2 SYDVKM. With 5 bases clipped from V and 3 bases from J, the junction kept 6 bases outside the gene matches.

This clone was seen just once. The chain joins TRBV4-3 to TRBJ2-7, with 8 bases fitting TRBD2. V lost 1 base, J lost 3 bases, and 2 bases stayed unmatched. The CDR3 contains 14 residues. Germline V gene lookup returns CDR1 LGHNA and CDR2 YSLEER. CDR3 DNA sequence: TGCGCCAGCAGCCAAGGGACTAGCTACTACGAGCAGTACTTC. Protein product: CASSQGTSYYEQYF.

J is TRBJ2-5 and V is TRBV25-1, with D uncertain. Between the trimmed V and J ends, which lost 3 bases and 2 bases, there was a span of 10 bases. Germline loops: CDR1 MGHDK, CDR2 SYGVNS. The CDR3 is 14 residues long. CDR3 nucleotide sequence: TGTGCCAGCAGTGAGTTGGAAAATCAAGAGACCCAGTACTTC. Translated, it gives CASSELENQETQYF.

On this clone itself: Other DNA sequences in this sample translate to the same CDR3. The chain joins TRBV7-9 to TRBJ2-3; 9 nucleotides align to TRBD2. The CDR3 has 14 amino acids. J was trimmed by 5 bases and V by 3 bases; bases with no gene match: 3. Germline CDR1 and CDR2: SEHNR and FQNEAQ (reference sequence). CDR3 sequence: CASSLGLAGDTQYF. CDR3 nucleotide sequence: TGTGCCAGCAGCTTGGGACTAGCAGGAGATACGCAGTATTTT.

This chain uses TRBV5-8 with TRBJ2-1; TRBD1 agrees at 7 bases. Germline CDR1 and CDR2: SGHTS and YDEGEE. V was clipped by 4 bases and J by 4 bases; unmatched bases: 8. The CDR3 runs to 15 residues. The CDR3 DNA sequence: TGTGCCAGCAGCACGACAGGGTTTTTGTACAATGAGCAGTTCTTC. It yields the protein CASSTTGFLYNEQFF.

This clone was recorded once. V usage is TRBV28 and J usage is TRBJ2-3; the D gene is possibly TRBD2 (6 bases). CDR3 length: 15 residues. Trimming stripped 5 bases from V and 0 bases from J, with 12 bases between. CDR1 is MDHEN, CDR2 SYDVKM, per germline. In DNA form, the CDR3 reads TGTGCCAGCAGTCTCGGACTACTTAGCACAGATACGCAGTATTTT. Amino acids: CASSLGLLSTDTQYF. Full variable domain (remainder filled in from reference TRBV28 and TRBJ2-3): DVKVTQSSRYLVKRTGEKVFLECVQDMDHENMFWYRQDPGLGLRLIYFSYDVKMKEKGDIPEGYSVSREKKERFSLILESASTNQTSMYLCASSLGLLSTDTQYFGPGTRLTVL.

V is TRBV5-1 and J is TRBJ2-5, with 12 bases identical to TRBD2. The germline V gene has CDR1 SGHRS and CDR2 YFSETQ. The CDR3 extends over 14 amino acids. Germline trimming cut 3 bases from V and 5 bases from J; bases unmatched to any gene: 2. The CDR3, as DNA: TGCGCCAGCAGCTCCGGGACTAGCGGGGAGACCCAGTACTTC. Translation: CASSSGTSGETQYF.

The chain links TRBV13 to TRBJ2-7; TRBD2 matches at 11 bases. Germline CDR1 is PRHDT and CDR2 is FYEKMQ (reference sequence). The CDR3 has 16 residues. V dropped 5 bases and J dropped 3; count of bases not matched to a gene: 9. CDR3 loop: CASSPQTSGKIYEQYF. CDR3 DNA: TGTGCCAGCAGCCCACAGACTAGCGGGAAAATCTACGAGCAGTACTTC.

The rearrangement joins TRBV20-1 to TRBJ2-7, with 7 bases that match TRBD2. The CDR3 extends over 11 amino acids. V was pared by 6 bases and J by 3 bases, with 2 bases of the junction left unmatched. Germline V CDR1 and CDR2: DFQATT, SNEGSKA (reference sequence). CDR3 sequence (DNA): TGCAGTGCCCGGGAGGACTACGAGCAGTACTTC. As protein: CSAREDYEQYF.

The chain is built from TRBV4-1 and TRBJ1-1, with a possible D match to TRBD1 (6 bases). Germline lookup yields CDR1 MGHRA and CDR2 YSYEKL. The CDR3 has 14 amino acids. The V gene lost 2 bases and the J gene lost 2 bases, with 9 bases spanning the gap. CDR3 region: CASSQIQGNTEAFF. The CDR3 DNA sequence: TGCGCCAGCAGCCAAATACAGGGTAACACTGAAGCTTTCTTT.

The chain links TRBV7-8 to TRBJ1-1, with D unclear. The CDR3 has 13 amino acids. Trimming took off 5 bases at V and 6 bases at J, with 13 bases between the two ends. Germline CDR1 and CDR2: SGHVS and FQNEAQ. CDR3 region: CASSISARAEAFF. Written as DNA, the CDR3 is TGTGCCAGCAGCATCAGTGCTAGGGCTGAAGCTTTCTTT.

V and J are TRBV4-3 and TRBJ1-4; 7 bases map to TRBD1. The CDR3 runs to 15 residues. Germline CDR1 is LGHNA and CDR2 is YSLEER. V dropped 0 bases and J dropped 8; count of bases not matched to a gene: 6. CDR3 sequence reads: CASSQDPRGREKLFF. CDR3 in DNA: TGCGCCAGCAGCCAAGATCCGAGGGGGCGAGAAAAACTGTTTTTT.

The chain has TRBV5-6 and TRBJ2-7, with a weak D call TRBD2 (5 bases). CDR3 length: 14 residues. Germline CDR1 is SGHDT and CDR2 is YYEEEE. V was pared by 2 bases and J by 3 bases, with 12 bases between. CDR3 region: CASSLGGAFYEQYF. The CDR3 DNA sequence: TGTGCCAGCAGCTTAGGAGGCGCTTTCTACGAGCAGTACTTC.

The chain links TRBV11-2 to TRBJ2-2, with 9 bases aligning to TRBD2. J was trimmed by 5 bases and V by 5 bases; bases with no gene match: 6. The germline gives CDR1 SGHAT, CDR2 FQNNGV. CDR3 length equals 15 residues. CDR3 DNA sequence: TGTGCCAGCAGCCCTATAGCGGGAGTAACCGGGGAGCTGTTTTTT. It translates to CASSPIAGVTGELFF.

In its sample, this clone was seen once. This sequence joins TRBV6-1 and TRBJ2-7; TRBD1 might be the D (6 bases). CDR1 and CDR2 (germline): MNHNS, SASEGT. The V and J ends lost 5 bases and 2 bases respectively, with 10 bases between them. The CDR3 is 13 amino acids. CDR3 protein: CASSRDNPYEQYF. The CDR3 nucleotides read TGTGCCAGCAGTCGGGACAATCCCTACGAGCAGTACTTC.

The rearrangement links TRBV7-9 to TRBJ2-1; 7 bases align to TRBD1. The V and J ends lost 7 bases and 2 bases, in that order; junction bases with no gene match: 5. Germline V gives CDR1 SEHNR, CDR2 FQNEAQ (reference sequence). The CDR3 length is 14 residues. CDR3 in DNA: TGTGCCAGCAACCCCGGGACAGCCTACAATGAGCAGTTCTTC. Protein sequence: CASNPGTAYNEQFF.

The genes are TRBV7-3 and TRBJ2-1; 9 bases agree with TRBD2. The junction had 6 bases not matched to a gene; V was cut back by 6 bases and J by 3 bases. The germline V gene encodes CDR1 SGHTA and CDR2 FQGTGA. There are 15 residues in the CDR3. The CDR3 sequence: CASSPIAGDYNEQFF. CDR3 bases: TGTGCCAGCAGTCCAATAGCGGGGGACTACAATGAGCAGTTCTTC.

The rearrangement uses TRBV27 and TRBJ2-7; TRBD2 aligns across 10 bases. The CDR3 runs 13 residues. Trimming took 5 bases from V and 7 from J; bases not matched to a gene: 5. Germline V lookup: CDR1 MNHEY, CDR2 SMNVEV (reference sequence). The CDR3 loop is CASSVAGGWEQYF. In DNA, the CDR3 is TGTGCCAGCAGTGTAGCGGGAGGCTGGGAGCAGTACTTC.

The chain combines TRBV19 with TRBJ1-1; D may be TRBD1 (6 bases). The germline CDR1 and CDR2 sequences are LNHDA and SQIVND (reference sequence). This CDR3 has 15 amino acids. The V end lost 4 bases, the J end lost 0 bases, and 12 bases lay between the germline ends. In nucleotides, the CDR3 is TGTGCCAGTAGTAGCGGACAGAAGATGAACACTGAAGCTTTCTTT. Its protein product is CASSSGQKMNTEAFF.

The CDR3 loop reads CASSPLSGRSGETQYF. The DNA of the CDR3 is TGTGCCAGCTCACCACTAAGCGGACGTTCAGGAGAGACCCAGTACTTC. V is TRBV18 and J is TRBJ2-5, with D possibly TRBD2 on 5 matching bases. The germline V gene has CDR1 KGHSH and CDR2 LQKENI. Deletions cut 1 base from V and 4 bases from J, with 16 bases between. The CDR3 spans 16 residues.

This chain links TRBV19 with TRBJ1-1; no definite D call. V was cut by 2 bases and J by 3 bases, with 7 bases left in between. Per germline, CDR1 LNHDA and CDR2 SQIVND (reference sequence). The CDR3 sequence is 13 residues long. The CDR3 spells CASSIRGYTEAFF. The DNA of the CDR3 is TGTGCCAGTAGTATACGAGGGTACACTGAAGCTTTCTTT.

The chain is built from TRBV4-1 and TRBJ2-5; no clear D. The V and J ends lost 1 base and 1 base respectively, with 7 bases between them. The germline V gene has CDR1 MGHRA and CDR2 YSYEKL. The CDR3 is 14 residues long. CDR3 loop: CASSQVRSQETQYF. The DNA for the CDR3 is TGCGCCAGCAGCCAAGTTAGAAGCCAAGAGACCCAGTACTTC.